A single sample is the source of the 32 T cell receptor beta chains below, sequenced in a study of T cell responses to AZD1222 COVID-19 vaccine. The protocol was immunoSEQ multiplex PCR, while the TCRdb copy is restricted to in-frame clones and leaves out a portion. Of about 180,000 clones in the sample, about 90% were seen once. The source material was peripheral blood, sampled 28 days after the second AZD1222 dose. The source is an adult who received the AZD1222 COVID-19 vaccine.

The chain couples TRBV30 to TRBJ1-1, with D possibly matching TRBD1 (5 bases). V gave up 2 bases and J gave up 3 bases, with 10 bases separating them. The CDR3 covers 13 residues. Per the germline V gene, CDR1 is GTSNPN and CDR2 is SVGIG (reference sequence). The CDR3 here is CAWSPGGDTEAFF. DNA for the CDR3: TGTGCCTGGAGTCCTGGGGGTGACACTGAAGCTTTCTTT. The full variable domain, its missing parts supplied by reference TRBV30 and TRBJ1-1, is SQTIHQWPATLVQPVGSPLSLECTVEGTSNPNLYWYRQAAGRGLQLLFYSVGIGQISSEVPQNLSASRPQDRQFILSSKKLLLSDSGFYLCAWSPGGDTEAFFGQGTRLTVV.

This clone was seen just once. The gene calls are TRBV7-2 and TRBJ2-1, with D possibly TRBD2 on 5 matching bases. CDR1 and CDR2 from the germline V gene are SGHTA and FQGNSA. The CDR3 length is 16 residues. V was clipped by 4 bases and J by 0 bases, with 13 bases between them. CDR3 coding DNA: TGTGCCAGCAGCTCAGGAGGACTGAGCTCCTACAATGAGCAGTTCTTC. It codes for CASSSGGLSSYNEQFF.

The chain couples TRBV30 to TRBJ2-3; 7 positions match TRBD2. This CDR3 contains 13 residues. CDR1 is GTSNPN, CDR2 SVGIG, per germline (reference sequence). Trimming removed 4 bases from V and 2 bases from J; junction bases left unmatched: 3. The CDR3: CAWTTSYTDTQYF. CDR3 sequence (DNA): TGTGCCTGGACGACTAGCTACACAGATACGCAGTATTTT.

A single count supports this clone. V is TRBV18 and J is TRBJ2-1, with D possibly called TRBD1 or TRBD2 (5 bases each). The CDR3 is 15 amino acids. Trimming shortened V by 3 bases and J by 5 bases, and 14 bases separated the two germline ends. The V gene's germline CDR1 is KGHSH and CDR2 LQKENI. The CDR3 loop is CASSPPGTGNNEQFF. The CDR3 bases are TGTGCCAGCTCACCTCCCGGGACGGGAAACAATGAGCAGTTCTTC.

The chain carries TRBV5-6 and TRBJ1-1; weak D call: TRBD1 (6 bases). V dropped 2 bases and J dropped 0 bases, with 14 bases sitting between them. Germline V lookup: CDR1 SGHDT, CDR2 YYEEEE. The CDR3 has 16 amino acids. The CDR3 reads CASSFTGWGMNTEAFF. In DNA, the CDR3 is TGTGCCAGCAGCTTCACAGGGTGGGGGATGAACACTGAAGCTTTCTTT.

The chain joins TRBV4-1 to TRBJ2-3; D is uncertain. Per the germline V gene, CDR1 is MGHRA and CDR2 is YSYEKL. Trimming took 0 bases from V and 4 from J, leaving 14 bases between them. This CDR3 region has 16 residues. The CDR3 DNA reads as TGCGCCAGCAGCCAAGATATCGGACCTCGCCCAGATACGCAGTATTTT. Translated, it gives CASSQDIGPRPDTQYF.

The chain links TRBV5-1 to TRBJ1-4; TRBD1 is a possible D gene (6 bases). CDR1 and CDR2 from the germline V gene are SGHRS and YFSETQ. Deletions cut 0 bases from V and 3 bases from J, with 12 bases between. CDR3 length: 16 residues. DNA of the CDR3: TGCGCCAGCAGCTTGGGTTCGGGGGCTCCTAATGAAAAACTGTTTTTT. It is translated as CASSLGSGAPNEKLFF.

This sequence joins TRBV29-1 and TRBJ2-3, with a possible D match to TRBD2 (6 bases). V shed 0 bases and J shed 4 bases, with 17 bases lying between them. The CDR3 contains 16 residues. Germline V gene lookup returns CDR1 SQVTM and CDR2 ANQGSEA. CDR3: CSVEDRKRAFADTQYF. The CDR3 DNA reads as TGCAGCGTTGAAGATCGAAAGCGGGCATTCGCAGATACGCAGTATTTT.

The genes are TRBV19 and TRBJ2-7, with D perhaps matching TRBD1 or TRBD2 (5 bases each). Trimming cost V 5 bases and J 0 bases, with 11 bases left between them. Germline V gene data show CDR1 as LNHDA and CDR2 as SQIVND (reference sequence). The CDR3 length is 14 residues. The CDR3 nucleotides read TGTGCCAGTAGTCCCCGTGGGGGCTCCTACGAGCAGTACTTC. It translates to CASSPRGGSYEQYF.

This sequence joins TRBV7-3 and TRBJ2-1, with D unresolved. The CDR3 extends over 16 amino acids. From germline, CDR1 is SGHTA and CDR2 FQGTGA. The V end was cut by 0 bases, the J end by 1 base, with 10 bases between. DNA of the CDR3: TGTGCCAGCAGCTTAACGCCTCGAGCATCCTACAATGAGCAGTTCTTC. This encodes CASSLTPRASYNEQFF.

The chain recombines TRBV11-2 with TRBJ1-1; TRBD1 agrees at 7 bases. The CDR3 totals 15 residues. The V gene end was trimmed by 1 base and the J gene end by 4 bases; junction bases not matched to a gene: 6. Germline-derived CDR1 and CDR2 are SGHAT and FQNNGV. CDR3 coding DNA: TGTGCCAGCAGCTTAGGGGGACAGCTGATCACTGAAGCTTTCTTT. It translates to CASSLGGQLITEAFF.

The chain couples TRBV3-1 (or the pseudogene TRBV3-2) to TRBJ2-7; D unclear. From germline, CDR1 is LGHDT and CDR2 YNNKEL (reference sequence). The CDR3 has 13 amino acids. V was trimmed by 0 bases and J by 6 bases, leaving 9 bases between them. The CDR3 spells CASSQEGWSEQYF. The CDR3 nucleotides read TGTGCCAGCAGCCAAGAGGGCTGGAGCGAGCAGTACTTC.

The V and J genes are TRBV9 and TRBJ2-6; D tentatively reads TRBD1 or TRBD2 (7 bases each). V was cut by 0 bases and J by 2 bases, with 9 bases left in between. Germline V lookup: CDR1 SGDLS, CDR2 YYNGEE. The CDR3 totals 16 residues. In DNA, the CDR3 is TGTGCCAGCAGCGTAGCAGGGGGGGCTGGGGCCAACGTCCTGACTTTC. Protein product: CASSVAGGAGANVLTF.

The CDR3 sequence: CASSQEGGQGVDEQYF. Here the CDR3 DNA reads TGTGCCAGCAGCCAAGAAGGTGGGCAGGGGGTGGACGAGCAGTACTTC. The V and J genes are TRBV4-2 and TRBJ2-7, with 7 bases that match TRBD1. CDR1 and CDR2 from the germline V gene are LGHNA and YNFKEQ. The V and J ends lost 0 bases and 5 bases, in that order; junction bases with no gene match: 10. The CDR3 is 16 amino acids.

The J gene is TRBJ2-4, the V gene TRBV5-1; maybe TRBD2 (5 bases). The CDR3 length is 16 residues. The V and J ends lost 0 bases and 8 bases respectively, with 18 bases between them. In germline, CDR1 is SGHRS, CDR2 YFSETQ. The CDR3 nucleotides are TGCGCCAGCAGCTTGGAGAAACATGGACTTAGGGACATTCAGTACTTC. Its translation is CASSLEKHGLRDIQYF.

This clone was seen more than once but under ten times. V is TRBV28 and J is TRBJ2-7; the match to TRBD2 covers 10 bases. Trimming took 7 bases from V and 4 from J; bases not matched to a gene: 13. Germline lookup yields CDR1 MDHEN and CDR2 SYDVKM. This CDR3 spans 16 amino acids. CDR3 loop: CASTTRWTSGLYEQYF. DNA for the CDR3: TGTGCCAGCACCACGCGGTGGACTAGCGGTCTGTACGAGCAGTACTTC.

The CDR3 loop is CASSQGTSGRKTQYF. Here the CDR3 DNA reads TGTGCCAGCAGTCAAGGGACTAGCGGGAGGAAGACCCAGTACTTC. The chain joins TRBV27 to TRBJ2-5, with TRBD2 matching 15 bases. This CDR3 region has 15 residues. Trimming at V came to 5 bases and at J to 6 bases, leaving 4 bases not matched to a gene. Germline V gene sequence: CDR1 MNHEY, CDR2 SMNVEV (reference sequence).

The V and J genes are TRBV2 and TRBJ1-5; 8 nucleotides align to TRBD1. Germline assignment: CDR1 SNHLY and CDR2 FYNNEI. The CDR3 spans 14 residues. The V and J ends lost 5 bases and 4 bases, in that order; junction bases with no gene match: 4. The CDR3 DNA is TGTGCCAGCAGTCGACAGGGGATGAATCAGCCCCAGCATTTT. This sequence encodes CASSRQGMNQPQHF.

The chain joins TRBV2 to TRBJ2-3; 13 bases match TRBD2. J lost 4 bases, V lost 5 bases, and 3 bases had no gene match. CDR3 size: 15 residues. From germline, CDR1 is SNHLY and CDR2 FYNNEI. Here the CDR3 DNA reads TGTGCCAGCAGTCCCGGACTAGCGGGGGCAGATACGCAGTATTTT. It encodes CASSPGLAGADTQYF.

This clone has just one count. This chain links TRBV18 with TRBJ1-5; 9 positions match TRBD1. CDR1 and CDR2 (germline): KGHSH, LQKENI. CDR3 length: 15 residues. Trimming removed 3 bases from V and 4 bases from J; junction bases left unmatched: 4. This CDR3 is CASSPPGQGNQPQHF. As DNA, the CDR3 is TGTGCCAGCTCACCGCCGGGACAGGGAAATCAGCCCCAGCATTTT.

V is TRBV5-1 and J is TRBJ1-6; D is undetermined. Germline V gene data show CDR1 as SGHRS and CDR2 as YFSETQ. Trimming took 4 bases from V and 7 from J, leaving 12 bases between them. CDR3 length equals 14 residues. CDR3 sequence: CASSKDVLNSPLHF. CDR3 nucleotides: TGCGCCAGCAGCAAAGACGTACTCAATTCACCCCTCCACTTT.

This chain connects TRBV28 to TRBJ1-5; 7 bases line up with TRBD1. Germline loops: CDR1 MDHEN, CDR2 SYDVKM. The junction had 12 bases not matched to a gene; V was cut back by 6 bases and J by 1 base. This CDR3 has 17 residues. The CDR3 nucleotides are TGTGCCAGCAGCCTAGCAGGGGGATACGTAAGCAATCAGCCCCAGCATTTT. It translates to CASSLAGGYVSNQPQHF.

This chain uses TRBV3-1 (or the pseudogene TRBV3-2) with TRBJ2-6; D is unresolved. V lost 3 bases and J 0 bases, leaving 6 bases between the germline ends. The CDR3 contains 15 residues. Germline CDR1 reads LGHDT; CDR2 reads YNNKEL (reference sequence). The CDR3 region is CASSHGPSGANVLTF. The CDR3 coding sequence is TGTGCCAGCAGCCACGGCCCCTCTGGGGCCAACGTCCTGACTTTC.

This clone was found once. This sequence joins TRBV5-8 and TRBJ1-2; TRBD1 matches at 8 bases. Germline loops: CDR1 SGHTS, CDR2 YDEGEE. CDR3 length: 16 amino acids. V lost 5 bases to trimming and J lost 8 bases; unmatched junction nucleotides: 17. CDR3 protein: CASRGRTGFISGGYTF. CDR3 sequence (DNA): TGTGCCAGCAGAGGCAGGACAGGGTTCATTTCGGGGGGCTACACCTTC.

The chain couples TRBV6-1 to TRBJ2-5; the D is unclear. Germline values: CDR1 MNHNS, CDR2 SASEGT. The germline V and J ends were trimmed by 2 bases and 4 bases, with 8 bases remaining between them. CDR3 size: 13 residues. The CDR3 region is CASSEIVRETQYF. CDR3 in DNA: TGTGCCAGCAGTGAAATAGTTAGAGAGACCCAGTACTTC.

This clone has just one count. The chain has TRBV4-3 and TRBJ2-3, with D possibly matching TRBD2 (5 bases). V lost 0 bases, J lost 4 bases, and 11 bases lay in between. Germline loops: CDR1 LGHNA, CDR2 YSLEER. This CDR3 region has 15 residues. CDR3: CASSQEFSVADTQYF. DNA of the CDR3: TGCGCCAGCAGCCAAGAATTTAGCGTCGCAGATACGCAGTATTTT.

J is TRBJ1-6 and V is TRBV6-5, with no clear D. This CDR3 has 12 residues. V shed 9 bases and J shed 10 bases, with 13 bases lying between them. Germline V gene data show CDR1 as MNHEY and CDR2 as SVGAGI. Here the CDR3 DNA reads TGTGCCAGTCGGGGTTTTTCCTCACCCCTCCACTTT. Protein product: CASRGFSSPLHF.

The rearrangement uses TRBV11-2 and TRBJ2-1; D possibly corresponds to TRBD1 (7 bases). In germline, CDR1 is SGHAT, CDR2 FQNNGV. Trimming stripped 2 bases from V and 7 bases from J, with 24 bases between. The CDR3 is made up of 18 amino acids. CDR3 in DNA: TGTGCCAGCAGCTTAAATTGGCGGAGAGGGGGCGCGGGGAATGAGCAGTTCTTC. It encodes CASSLNWRRGGAGNEQFF.

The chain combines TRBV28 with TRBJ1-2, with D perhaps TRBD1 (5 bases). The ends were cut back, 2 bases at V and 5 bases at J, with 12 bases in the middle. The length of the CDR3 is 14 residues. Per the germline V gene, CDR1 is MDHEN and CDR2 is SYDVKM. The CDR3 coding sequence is TGTGCCAGCAGTTTAGTAGGGACGGAGTATGGCTACACCTTC. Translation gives CASSLVGTEYGYTF.

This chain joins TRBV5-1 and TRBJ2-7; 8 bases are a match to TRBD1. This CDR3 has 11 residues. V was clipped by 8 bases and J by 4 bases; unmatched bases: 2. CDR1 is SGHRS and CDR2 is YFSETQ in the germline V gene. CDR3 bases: TGCGCCAGTACAGGGGGGTACGAGCAGTACTTC. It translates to CASTGGYEQYF.

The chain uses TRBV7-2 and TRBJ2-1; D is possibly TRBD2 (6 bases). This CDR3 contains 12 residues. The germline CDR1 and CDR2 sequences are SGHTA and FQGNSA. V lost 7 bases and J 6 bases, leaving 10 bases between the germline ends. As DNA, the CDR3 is TGTGCCAGCAACCGGCGGGGCAATGAGCAGTTCTTC. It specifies CASNRRGNEQFF.

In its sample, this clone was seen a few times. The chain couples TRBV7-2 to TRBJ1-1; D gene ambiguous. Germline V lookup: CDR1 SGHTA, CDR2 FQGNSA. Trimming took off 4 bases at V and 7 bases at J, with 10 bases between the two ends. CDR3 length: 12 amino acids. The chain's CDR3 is CASSSYGVEAFF. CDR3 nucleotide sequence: TGTGCCAGCAGCTCGTACGGAGTTGAAGCTTTCTTT. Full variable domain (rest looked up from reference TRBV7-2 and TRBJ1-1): GAGVSQSPSNKVTEKGKDVELRCDPISGHTALYWYRQSLGQGLEFLIYFQGNSAPDKSGLPSDRFSAERTGGSVSTLTIQRTQQEDSAVYLCASSSYGVEAFFGQGTRLTVV.